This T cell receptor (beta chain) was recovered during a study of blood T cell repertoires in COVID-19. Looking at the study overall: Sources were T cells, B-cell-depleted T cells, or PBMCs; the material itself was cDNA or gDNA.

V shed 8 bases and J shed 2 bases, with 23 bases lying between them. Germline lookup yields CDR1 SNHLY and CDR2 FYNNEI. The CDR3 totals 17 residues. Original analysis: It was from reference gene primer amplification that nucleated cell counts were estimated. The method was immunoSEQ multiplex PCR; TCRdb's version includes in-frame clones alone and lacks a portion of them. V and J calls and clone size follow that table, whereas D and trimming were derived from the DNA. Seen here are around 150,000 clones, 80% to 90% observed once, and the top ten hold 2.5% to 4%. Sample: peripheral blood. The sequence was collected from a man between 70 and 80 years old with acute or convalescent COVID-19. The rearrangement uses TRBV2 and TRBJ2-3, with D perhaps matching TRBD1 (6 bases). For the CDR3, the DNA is TGTGCCAGCCTCAATTTGCTCCGGGACAAAGACACAGATACGCAGTATTTT. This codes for CASLNLLRDKDTDTQYF.